Following are 9 T cell receptor beta chains from one sample sequenced in a study of CXCR3-negative and CXCR3-positive naive CD8 T cells. Study-wide findings and caveats: Hydrophobicity of TRB CDR3s was greater in CXCR3-positive naive cells than in CXCR3-negative naive cells.

The antigens for these receptors are not known. In preparing the TRB cDNA libraries, 5' RACE with UMI labels was used. Each CDR3 protein gets one entry in TCRdb, which reprocessed the 5' RACE reads and gives no DNA. Its table lists approximately 100,000 distinct CDR3 sequences. The sample was naive CXCR3+ CD8+ T cells from blood. Subset given: CD45RO-CCR7+CD27+CD95- naive CD8+ T cells expressing CXCR3 (TNR3+). The receptor set was obtained from a human donor in good health. Some clones in this sample may be carry-over from other donors' samples.

The rearrangement uses TRBV7-9 and TRBJ2-2; the TRBD1 assignment by TCRdb is unverifiable without DNA. Per germline, CDR1 SEHNR and CDR2 FQNEAQ (reference sequence). This CDR3 region has 16 residues. The CDR3: CASSSSRGYDTGELFF.

This chain joins TRBV29-1 and TRBJ2-7; the D gene TCRdb calls, TRBD1, cannot be checked with no DNA. The germline V gene has CDR1 SQVTM and CDR2 ANQGSEA. The CDR3 spans 15 residues. CDR3 in amino acids: CSVEERGQGIYEQYF.

The chain recombines TRBV19 with TRBJ1-5; the TCRdb call, TRBD1, lacks DNA for checking. The V gene's germline CDR1 is LNHDA and CDR2 SQIVND (reference sequence). The CDR3 is made up of 15 amino acids. The CDR3 reads CASSIGGQGNQPQHF.

This chain uses TRBV6-5 with TRBJ2-7; TCRdb outputs TRBD1, but without DNA this stays unchecked. CDR1 and CDR2 from the germline V gene are MNHEY and SVGAGI. The CDR3 sequence is 15 residues long. The chain's CDR3 is CASSYRTGNNNEQYF.

The genes are TRBV7-2 and TRBJ2-7. Germline V CDR1 and CDR2: SGHTA, FQGNSA. This CDR3 has 14 residues. The CDR3 here is CASSSAGETYEQYF.

The CDR3: CASSLGATTYEQYF. The chain links TRBV7-9 to TRBJ2-7; TCRdb proposes TRBD1, but this gene call is untestable without DNA. In germline, CDR1 is SEHNR, CDR2 FQNEAQ (reference sequence). The CDR3 has 14 residues.

This chain uses TRBV6-6 with TRBJ1-1; the D call of TRBD1 rests on TCRdb alone, since no DNA is present to check it. Germline-derived CDR1 and CDR2 are MNHNY and SVGAGI (reference sequence). The CDR3 consists of 14 residues. The CDR3 loop reads CASSPDRLNTEAFF.

J is TRBJ1-4 and V is TRBV15. Germline values: CDR1 LNHNV, CDR2 YYDKDF (reference sequence). The CDR3 has 15 residues. This CDR3 is CATSIGAATNEKLFF. Full variable domain (rest looked up from reference TRBV15 and TRBJ1-4): DAMVIQNPRYQVTQFGKPVTLSCSQTLNHNVMYWYQQKSSQAPKLLFHYYDKDFNNEADTPDNFQSRRPNTSFCFLDIRSPGLGDTAMYLCATSIGAATNEKLFFGSGTQLSVL.

The chain couples TRBV7-6 to TRBJ1-4; TCRdb proposes TRBD1, but this gene call is untestable without DNA. The CDR3 covers 14 residues. The germline V gene has CDR1 SGHVS and CDR2 FNYEAQ. The CDR3 loop reads CASSRGRGNEKLFF.